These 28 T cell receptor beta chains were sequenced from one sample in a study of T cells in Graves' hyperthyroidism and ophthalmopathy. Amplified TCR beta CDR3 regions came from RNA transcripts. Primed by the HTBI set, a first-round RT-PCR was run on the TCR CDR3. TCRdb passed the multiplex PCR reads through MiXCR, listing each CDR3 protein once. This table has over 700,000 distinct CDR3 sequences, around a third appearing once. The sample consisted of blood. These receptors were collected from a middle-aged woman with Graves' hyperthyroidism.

CDR3 coding DNA: TGTGCCAGCGGACTAGCGGGGGACTACGAGCAGTACTTC. This translates into CASGLAGDYEQYF. The chain is built from TRBV27 and TRBJ2-7; the match to TRBD2 covers 13 bases. V lost 8 bases and J lost 3; bases outside the gene matches: 1. The length of the CDR3 is 13 residues. Germline V gene data show CDR1 as MNHEY and CDR2 as SMNVEV (reference sequence).

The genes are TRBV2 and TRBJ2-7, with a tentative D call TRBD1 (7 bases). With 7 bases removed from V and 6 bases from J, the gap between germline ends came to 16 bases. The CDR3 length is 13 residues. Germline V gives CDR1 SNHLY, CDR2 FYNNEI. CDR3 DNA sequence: TGTGCCAGCATCGGAGGGGGCCTTTCCGAGCAGTACTTC. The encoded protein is CASIGGGLSEQYF. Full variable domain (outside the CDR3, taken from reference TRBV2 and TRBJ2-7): EPEVTQTPSHQVTQMGQEVILRCVPISNHLYFYWYRQILGQKVEFLVSFYNNEISEKSEIFDDQFSVERPDGSNFTLKIRSTKLEDSAMYFCASIGGGLSEQYFGPGTRLTVT.

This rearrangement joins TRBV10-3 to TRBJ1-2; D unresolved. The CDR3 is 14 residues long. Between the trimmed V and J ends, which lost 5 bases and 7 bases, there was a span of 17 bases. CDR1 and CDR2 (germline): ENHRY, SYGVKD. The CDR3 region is CAISPNGPRTGYTF. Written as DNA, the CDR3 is TGTGCCATCAGTCCAAACGGGCCGCGGACTGGCTACACCTTC.

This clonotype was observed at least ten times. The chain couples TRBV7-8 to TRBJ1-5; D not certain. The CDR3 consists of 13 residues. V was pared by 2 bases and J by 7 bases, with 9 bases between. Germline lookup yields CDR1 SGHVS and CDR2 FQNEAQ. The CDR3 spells CASSLLAEQPQHF. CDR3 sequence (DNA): TGTGCCAGCAGCTTATTGGCAGAACAGCCCCAGCATTTT.

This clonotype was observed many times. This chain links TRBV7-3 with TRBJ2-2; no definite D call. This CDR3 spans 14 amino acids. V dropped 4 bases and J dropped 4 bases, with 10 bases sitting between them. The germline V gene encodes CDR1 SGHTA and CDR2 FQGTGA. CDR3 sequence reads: CASSSGYSTGELFF. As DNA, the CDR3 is TGTGCCAGCAGCTCAGGCTACAGCACCGGGGAGCTGTTTTTT.

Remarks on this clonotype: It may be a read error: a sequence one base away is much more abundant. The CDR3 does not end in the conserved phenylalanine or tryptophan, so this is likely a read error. The CDR3 loop reads CASSGGDRGNTEAFL. The CDR3 bases are TGTGCCAGCAGTGGGGGGGACAGGGGGAACACTGAAGCTTTCCTT. This chain joins TRBV12-3 or TRBV12-4 and TRBJ1-1, with 10 bases identical to TRBD1. J was trimmed by 1 base and V by 5 bases; bases with no gene match: 4. This CDR3 is 15 amino acids long.

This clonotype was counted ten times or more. CDR3 in DNA: TGCAGTGCTCACCGGGACAGGGGGCTTTGGGGCTACACCTTC. Amino acid sequence: CSAHRDRGLWGYTF. The gene calls are TRBV20-1 and TRBJ1-2; 12 bases are shared with TRBD1. The CDR3 spans 14 residues. V shed 5 bases, J shed 8 bases, and the junction held 9 bases outside the gene matches. Germline V CDR1 and CDR2: DFQATT, SNEGSKA (reference sequence).

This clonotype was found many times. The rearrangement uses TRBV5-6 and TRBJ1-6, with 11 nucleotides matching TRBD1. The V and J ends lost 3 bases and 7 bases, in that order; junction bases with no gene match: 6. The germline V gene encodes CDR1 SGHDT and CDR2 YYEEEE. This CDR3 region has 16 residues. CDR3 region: CASSWGTGGLNSPLHF. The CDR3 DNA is TGTGCCAGCAGCTGGGGGACAGGGGGGCTGAATTCACCCCTCCACTTT.

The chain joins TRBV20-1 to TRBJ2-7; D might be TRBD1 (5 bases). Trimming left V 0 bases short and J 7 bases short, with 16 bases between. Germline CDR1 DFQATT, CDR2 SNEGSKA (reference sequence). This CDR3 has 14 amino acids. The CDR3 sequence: CSARDITGMNEQYF. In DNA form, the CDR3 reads TGCAGTGCTAGAGATATAACAGGCATGAATGAGCAGTACTTC.

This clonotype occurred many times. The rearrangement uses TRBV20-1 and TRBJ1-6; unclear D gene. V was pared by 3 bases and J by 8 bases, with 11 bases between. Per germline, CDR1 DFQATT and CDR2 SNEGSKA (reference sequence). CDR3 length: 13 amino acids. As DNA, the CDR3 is TGCAGTGCTAGGCCGGACGGGTATTCACCCCTCCACTTT. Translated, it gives CSARPDGYSPLHF.

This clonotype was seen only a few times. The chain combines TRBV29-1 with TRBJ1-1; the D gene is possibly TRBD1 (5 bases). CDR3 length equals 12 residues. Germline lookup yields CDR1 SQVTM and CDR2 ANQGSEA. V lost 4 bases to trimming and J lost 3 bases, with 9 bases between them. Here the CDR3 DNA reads TGCAGCGTTGGGGGGGGGTACACTGAAGCTTTCTTT. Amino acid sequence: CSVGGGYTEAFF.

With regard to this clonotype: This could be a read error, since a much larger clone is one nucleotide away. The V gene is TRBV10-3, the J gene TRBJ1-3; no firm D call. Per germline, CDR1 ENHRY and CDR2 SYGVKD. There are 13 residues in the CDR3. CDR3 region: CASSYVRGNAIYF. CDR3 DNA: TGTGCCAGCAGTTACGTACGAGGAAACGCCATATATTTT.

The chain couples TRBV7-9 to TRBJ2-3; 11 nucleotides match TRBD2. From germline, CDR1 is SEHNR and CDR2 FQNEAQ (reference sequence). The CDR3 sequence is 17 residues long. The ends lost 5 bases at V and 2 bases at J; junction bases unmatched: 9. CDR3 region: CASSRDASGGFTDTQYF. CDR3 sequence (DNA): TGTGCCAGCAGCCGGGACGCTAGCGGGGGGTTCACAGATACGCAGTATTTT.

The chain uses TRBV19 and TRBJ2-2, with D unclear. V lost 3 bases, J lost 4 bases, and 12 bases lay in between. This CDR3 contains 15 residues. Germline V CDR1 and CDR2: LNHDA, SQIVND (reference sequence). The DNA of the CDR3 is TGTGCCAGTAGTATTGTCGGAATTGGCACCGGGGAGCTGTTTTTT. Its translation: CASSIVGIGTGELFF.

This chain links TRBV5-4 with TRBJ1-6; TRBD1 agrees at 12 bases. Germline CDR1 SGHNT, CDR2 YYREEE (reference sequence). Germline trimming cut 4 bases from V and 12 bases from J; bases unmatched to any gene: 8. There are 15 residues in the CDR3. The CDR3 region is CASSPRDRGHLPLHF. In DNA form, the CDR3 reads TGTGCCAGCAGCCCCAGGGACAGGGGGCATCTACCCCTCCACTTT.

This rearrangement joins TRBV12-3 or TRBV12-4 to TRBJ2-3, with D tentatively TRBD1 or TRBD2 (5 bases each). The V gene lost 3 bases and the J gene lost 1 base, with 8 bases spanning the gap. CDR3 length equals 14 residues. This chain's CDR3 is CASSFLGGTDTQYF. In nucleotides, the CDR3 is TGTGCCAGCAGTTTTCTGGGGGGCACAGATACGCAGTATTTT.

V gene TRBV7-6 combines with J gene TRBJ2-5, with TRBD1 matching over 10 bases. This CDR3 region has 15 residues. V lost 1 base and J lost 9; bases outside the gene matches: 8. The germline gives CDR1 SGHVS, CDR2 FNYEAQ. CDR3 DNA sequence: TGTGCCAGCAGCTTAGAGGGACAGGGGAGGTCAGCCCAGTACTTC. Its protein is CASSLEGQGRSAQYF.

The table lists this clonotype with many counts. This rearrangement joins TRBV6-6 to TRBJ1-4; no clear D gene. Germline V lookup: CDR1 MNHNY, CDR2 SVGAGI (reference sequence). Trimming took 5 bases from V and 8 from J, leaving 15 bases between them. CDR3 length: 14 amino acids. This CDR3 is CASSVRVMEEKLFF. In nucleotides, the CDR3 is TGTGCCAGCAGTGTGCGGGTGATGGAAGAAAAACTGTTTTTT.

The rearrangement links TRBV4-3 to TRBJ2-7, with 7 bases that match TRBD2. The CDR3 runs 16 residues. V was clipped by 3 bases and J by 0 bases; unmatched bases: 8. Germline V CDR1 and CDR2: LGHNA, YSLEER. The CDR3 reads CASSQPSGPSSYEQYF. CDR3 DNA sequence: TGCGCCAGCAGCCAGCCTAGCGGCCCCAGCTCCTACGAGCAGTACTTC.

The CDR3 spells CASSDPTRGLQDEQYF. CDR3 sequence (DNA): TGTGCCAGCAGTGATCCCACCAGGGGGCTTCAGGACGAGCAGTACTTC. The chain couples TRBV2 to TRBJ2-7; 8 bases map to TRBD1. The CDR3 totals 16 residues. V lost 3 bases to trimming and J lost 5 bases; unmatched junction nucleotides: 12. Germline V gene sequence: CDR1 SNHLY, CDR2 FYNNEI.

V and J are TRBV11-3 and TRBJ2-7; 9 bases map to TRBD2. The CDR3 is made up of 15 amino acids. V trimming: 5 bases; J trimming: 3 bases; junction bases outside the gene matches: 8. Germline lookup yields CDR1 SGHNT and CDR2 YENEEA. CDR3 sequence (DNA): TGTGCCAGCAGCCCCCGGGCTAGCGGGAACTACGAGCAGTACTTC. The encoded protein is CASSPRASGNYEQYF.

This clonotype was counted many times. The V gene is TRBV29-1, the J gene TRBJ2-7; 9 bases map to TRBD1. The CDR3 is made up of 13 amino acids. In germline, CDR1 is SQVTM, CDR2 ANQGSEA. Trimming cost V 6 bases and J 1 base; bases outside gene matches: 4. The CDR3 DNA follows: TGCAGCGTAGGGACAGGGAGTTCCTACGAGCAGTACTTC. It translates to CSVGTGSSYEQYF.

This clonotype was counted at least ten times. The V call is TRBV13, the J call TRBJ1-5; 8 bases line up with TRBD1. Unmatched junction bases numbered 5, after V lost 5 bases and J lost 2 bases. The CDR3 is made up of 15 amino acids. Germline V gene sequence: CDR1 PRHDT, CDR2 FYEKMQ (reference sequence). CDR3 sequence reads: CASSAGGAGNQPQHF. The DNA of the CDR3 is TGTGCCAGCAGCGCAGGGGGCGCGGGCAATCAGCCCCAGCATTTT.

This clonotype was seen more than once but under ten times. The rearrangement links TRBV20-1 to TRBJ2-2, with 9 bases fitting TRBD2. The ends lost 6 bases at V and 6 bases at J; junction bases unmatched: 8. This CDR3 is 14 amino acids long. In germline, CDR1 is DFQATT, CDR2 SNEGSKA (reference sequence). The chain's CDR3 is CSALARGGSGELFF. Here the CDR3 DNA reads TGCAGTGCCCTCGCGCGGGGGGGCTCCGGGGAGCTGTTTTTT.

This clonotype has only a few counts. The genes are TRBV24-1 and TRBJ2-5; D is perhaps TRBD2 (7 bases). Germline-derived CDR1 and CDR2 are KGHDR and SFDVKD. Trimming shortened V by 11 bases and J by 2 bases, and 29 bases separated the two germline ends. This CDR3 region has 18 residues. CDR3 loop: CASRGIEGRGNYQETQYF. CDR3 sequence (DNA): TGTGCCAGCAGGGGAATTGAGGGGAGGGGAAATTATCAAGAGACCCAGTACTTC.

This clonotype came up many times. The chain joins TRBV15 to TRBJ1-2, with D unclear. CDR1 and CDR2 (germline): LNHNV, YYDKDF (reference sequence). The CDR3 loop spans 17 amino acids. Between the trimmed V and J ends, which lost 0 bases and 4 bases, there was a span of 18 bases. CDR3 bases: TGTGCCACCAGCAGAGATAAGTGGCAGGAAGTCTCCTATGGCTACACCTTC. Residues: CATSRDKWQEVSYGYTF.

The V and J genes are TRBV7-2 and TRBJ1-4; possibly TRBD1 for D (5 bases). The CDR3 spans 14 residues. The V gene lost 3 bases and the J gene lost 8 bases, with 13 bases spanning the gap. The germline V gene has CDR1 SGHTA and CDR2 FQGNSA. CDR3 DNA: TGTGCCAGCAGCTTTCTCGGGGCGGGGGAAAAACTGTTTTTT. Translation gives CASSFLGAGEKLFF. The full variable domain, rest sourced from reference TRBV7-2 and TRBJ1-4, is GAGVSQSPSNKVTEKGKDVELRCDPISGHTALYWYRQSLGQGLEFLIYFQGNSAPDKSGLPSDRFSAERTGGSVSTLTIQRTQQEDSAVYLCASSFLGAGEKLFFGSGTQLSVL.

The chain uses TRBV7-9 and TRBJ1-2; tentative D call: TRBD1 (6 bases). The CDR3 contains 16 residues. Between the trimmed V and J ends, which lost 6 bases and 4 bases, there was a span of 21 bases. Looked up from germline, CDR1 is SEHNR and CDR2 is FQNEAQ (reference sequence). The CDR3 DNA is TGTGCCAGCAGTGACTCACCTTCGGGACAAATCTATGGCTACACCTTC. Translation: CASSDSPSGQIYGYTF.